This TCR beta chain was captured by sequencing in a study of blood T cell repertoires in COVID-19. Turning to the study itself: Some COVID-19 samples were acute and others convalescent; all came from the United States, Italy and Spain. Sources were T cells, B-cell-depleted T cells, or PBMCs; the material itself was cDNA or gDNA.

Authors' methods: Amplification of reference gene primers was used by the study to estimate nucleated cell counts. Clones were sequenced by immunoSEQ multiplex PCR, and TCRdb holds only the in-frame ones, with some missing. V and J calls and clone size are copied from that table; D and trimming were computed from the DNA. The sample has about 250,000 clones; 80% to 90% are singletons. Unmatched junction bases numbered 8, after V lost 10 bases and J lost 0 bases. Germline CDR1 is MDHEN and CDR2 is SYDVKM. The CDR3 covers 16 residues. The rearrangement joins TRBV28 to TRBJ2-3, with TRBD2 matching 12 bases. What was sequenced was peripheral blood. The clonotype originates from a woman between 40 and 50 years old who had recovered from COVID-19. The CDR3, as DNA: TGTGCCACCCAGACTAGCGGGGGAACTAGCACAGATACGCAGTATTTT. Translation: CATQTSGGTSTDTQYF.